This T cell receptor beta chain is from a study of blood T cell repertoires in COVID-19. TCRdb keeps only in-frame clones here, not all; method: immunoSEQ multiplex PCR. The sample shows 200,000 to 250,000 clones, 75% to 90% of them seen only once. Germline CDR1 and CDR2: SGHVS and FNYEAQ. Trimming took 3 bases from V and 5 from J, leaving 13 bases between them. This CDR3 is 14 amino acids long. Sequences were obtained from peripheral blood. The clonotype originates from a human donor in a cohort sampled during active COVID-19. The chain carries TRBV7-6 and TRBJ2-5; a possible D gene is TRBD1 (5 bases). The CDR3 region has the DNA TGTGCCAGCAGCTTCGCTGGGGCTGGGGAGACCCAGTACTTC. Translating it yields CASSFAGAGETQYF.